This passage covers 29 T cell receptor beta chains from one sample sequenced in a study of identical twins. Using its own MiXCR run on the 5' RACE reads, TCRdb lists one record per CDR3 protein. This sample has 1.5 million to 2 million distinct CDR3 sequences; 32% occur once, and the top ten carry around 0.25%. Sample: cord blood. All receptors come from a newborn girl in good health.

V and J are TRBV20-1 and TRBJ2-4; 9 nucleotides agree with TRBD2. The V and J ends lost 3 bases and 8 bases, in that order; junction bases with no gene match: 11. CDR1 is DFQATT, CDR2 SNEGSKA, per germline (reference sequence). This CDR3 region has 15 residues. The CDR3 loop reads CSASMPSGTRDIQYF. CDR3 DNA: TGCAGTGCTAGCATGCCTAGCGGGACGAGGGACATTCAGTACTTC.

The rearrangement joins TRBV7-8 to TRBJ1-2, with D maybe TRBD1 (6 bases). This CDR3 spans 14 amino acids. Per the germline V gene, CDR1 is SGHVS and CDR2 is FQNEAQ. V was trimmed by 5 bases and J by 5 bases, leaving 15 bases between them. CDR3 amino acids: CASSPFGGFYGYTF. CDR3 coding DNA: TGTGCCAGCAGCCCCTTCGGGGGCTTTTATGGCTACACCTTC.

V and J are TRBV12-3 or TRBV12-4 and TRBJ2-5; a possible D gene is TRBD2 (5 bases). The germline V and J ends were trimmed by 3 bases and 7 bases, with 15 bases remaining between them. CDR3 length equals 14 residues. In DNA, the CDR3 is TGTGCCAGCAGTTTCAACACAGCGGAAGGGACCCAGTACTTC. Its translation: CASSFNTAEGTQYF.

In its sample, this clonotype was seen a few times. This chain connects TRBV12-3 or TRBV12-4 to TRBJ2-4; maybe TRBD2 (6 bases). The germline V and J ends were trimmed by 4 bases and 0 bases, with 16 bases remaining between them. The CDR3 has 17 residues. The CDR3 spells CASSSGGSALAKNIQYF. The CDR3 DNA follows: TGTGCCAGCAGTTCTGGGGGGTCAGCATTAGCCAAAAACATTCAGTACTTC.

For this clonotype: The junction departs from the called germline gene at one end, perhaps through a read error. V gene TRBV28 combines with J gene TRBJ2-1, with 10 nucleotides matching TRBD2. CDR3 length: 16 residues. Germline V CDR1 and CDR2: MDHEN, SYDVKM. CDR3 amino acids: CAGSLWGAGGPNEQFF. The CDR3 DNA reads TGTGCCGGCAGTTTATGGGGAGCGGGAGGGCCGAATGAGCAGTTCTTC.

This CDR3 is CASSFNRANEQFF. CDR3 bases: TGTGCCAGCAGTTTCAACCGGGCCAATGAGCAGTTCTTC. The J gene is TRBJ2-1, the V gene TRBV27, with unresolved D. CDR3 length: 13 residues. CDR1 is MNHEY and CDR2 is SMNVEV in the germline V gene (reference sequence). Deletions cut 3 bases from V and 6 bases from J, with 9 bases between.

This clonotype was seen a few times. V usage is TRBV3-1 and J usage is TRBJ2-6; D gene uncertain. The CDR3 is 15 residues long. Between the trimmed V and J ends, which lost 4 bases and 0 bases, there was a span of 7 bases. The germline V gene encodes CDR1 LGHDT and CDR2 YNNKEL (reference sequence). The CDR3 here is CASSPTFSGANVLTF. CDR3 DNA: TGTGCCAGCAGCCCCACATTCTCTGGGGCCAACGTCCTGACTTTC.

This clonotype appeared many times. The CDR3 DNA reads TGTGCCACCGGACTAGCGGGAGACAATGAGCAGTTCTTC. This encodes CATGLAGDNEQFF. The chain recombines TRBV10-3 with TRBJ2-1; 13 nucleotides match TRBD2. Germline CDR1 ENHRY, CDR2 SYGVKD. With V trimmed by 10 bases and J by 5 bases, 2 bases remained unmatched. CDR3 length equals 13 residues.

J is TRBJ2-3 and V is TRBV30; no definite D call. Germline lookup yields CDR1 GTSNPN and CDR2 SVGIG (reference sequence). The CDR3 contains 11 residues. V lost 2 bases and J lost 5, with 5 bases in between. As DNA, the CDR3 is TGTGCCTGGAGTTTTGGAGATACGCAGTATTTT. As protein: CAWSFGDTQYF.

The chain combines TRBV3-1 with TRBJ2-7; tentatively, D is TRBD2 (5 bases). The germline V gene has CDR1 LGHDT and CDR2 YNNKEL (reference sequence). CDR3 length: 14 residues. Trimming left V 3 bases short and J 3 bases short, with 12 bases between. CDR3 sequence reads: CASSQFSGGYEQYF. DNA of the CDR3: TGTGCCAGCAGCCAGTTCTCTGGAGGCTACGAGCAGTACTTC.

The rearrangement joins TRBV7-2 to TRBJ2-3, with 14 positions matching TRBD2. Unmatched junction bases numbered 8, after V lost 4 bases and J lost 5 bases. Germline CDR1 and CDR2: SGHTA and FQGNSA. The CDR3 totals 17 residues. The CDR3 DNA sequence: TGTGCCAGCAGCTCCCCGACTAGCGGGGGGGGTGGAGATACGCAGTATTTT. This sequence encodes CASSSPTSGGGGDTQYF.

V usage is TRBV28 and J usage is TRBJ2-5, with D tentatively TRBD2 (5 bases). V was pared by 3 bases and J by 1 base, with 24 bases between. This CDR3 spans 19 amino acids. Germline V gene lookup returns CDR1 MDHEN and CDR2 SYDVKM. This CDR3 reads CASSLLILASKDSQETQYF. CDR3 DNA: TGTGCCAGCAGTTTGCTCATTCTGGCTAGCAAGGATAGCCAAGAGACCCAGTACTTC.

This chain joins TRBV7-2 and TRBJ2-1; TRBD2 matches 9 bases. V was pared by 1 base and J by 6 bases, with 10 bases of the junction left unmatched. Looked up from germline, CDR1 is SGHTA and CDR2 is FQGNSA. The CDR3 is 17 amino acids. The CDR3 coding sequence is TGTGCCAGCAGCTTAGTAGGCGCGGGAGGGCCCCTCAATGAGCAGTTCTTC. Its translation is CASSLVGAGGPLNEQFF.

This clonotype occurred many times. One end of the junction fails to match germline, which may point to a read error. V gene TRBV2 combines with J gene TRBJ2-1, with 11 bases fitting TRBD2. Germline values: CDR1 SNHLY, CDR2 FYNNEI. This CDR3 contains 14 residues. CDR3 amino acids: CASSGTSGHNEQFF. In DNA, the CDR3 is TGCGCCAGCAGCGGGACTAGCGGACACAATGAGCAGTTCTTC.

This clonotype was seen repeatedly, ten times or more. V is TRBV10-3 and J is TRBJ2-7, with a possible D match to TRBD1 (6 bases). The germline V gene encodes CDR1 ENHRY and CDR2 SYGVKD. Between the trimmed V and J ends, which lost 2 bases and 6 bases, there was a span of 17 bases. The CDR3 is 15 residues long. The CDR3 here is CAISEPDRGNAEQYF. The CDR3 region has the DNA TGTGCCATCAGTGAGCCGGACAGAGGGAATGCCGAGCAGTACTTC.

The chain is built from TRBV12-3 or TRBV12-4 and TRBJ1-3; no clear D gene. The CDR3 extends over 15 amino acids. Trimming removed 5 bases at V and 1 base at J, with 12 bases between. The chain's CDR3 is CASSAPRSSGNTIYF. The CDR3 bases are TGTGCCAGCAGTGCCCCCCGGTCTTCTGGAAACACCATATATTTT.

For this clonotype: A much bigger clone sits one base away, suggesting this may be a read error. The chain has TRBV12-3 or TRBV12-4 and TRBJ2-1; 8 bases fit TRBD2. The CDR3 is 15 amino acids. The CDR3 protein is CASSFSGTSYNEPFF. The CDR3 nucleotides are TGTGCCAGCAGTTTTAGCGGGACCTCCTACAATGAGCCGTTCTTC.

The genes are TRBV27 and TRBJ2-3, with no clear D. V gave up 0 bases and J gave up 5 bases, with 6 bases separating them. This CDR3 is 13 amino acids long. CDR1 MNHEY and CDR2 SMNVEV come from the germline V gene (reference sequence). CDR3 sequence: CASSLSKLDTQYF. The CDR3 region has the DNA TGTGCCAGCAGTTTATCGAAGTTAGATACGCAGTATTTT.

The sample holds a few counts of this clonotype. This chain joins TRBV20-1 and TRBJ2-1; TRBD2 matches at 9 bases. This CDR3 contains 18 residues. Germline V gives CDR1 DFQATT, CDR2 SNEGSKA (reference sequence). The J segment lost 2 bases and the V segment lost 8 bases, leaving 19 bases of the junction unmatched. This chain's CDR3 is CSSTSGGGGVITYNEQFF. DNA for the CDR3: TGCAGTTCTACTTCAGGAGGCGGGGGGGTTATCACCTACAATGAGCAGTTCTTC.

V usage is TRBV9 and J usage is TRBJ2-7; 14 positions match TRBD2. V lost 4 bases to trimming and J lost 0 bases; unmatched junction nucleotides: 9. The germline V gene encodes CDR1 SGDLS and CDR2 YYNGEE. The CDR3 contains 18 residues. The DNA for the CDR3 is TGTGCCAGCAGCCCCGGGACTAGCGGGAGTTGGATCTCCTACGAGCAGTACTTC. This gives the protein CASSPGTSGSWISYEQYF.

Regarding this clonotype: This sequence may be a read error, since a much larger clone differs from it by one base. V and J are TRBV29-1 and TRBJ2-7, with 10 positions matching TRBD2. The CDR3 runs 14 residues. Per the germline V gene, CDR1 is SQVTM and CDR2 is ANQGSEA. V shed 4 bases, J shed 9 bases, and the junction held 12 bases outside the gene matches. CDR3 amino acids: CSVASSGGRHVQYF. CDR3 in DNA: TGCAGCGTTGCCTCTAGCGGGGGCCGCCATGTGCAGTACTTC.

The chain employs TRBV11-2 and TRBJ2-5; D remains unclear. The CDR3 sequence is 16 residues long. V was clipped by 4 bases and J by 5 bases, with 20 bases between them. Germline values: CDR1 SGHAT, CDR2 FQNNGV. DNA of the CDR3: TGTGCCAGCAGCTCCCAGCGAATTTCGGTATTGGAGACCCAGTACTTC. This codes for CASSSQRISVLETQYF.

The CDR3 bases are TGTGCCAGCAGTTCTACAGGGAGCATCGAGCAGTACTTC. It translates to CASSSTGSIEQYF. This sequence joins TRBV27 and TRBJ2-7, with D perhaps TRBD1 (6 bases). The CDR3 has 13 amino acids. Germline V CDR1 and CDR2: MNHEY, SMNVEV (reference sequence). Trimming took 4 bases from V and 6 from J, leaving 13 bases between them.

This clonotype came up a few times. The chain is built from TRBV27 and TRBJ1-5, with D unclear. The CDR3 runs 15 residues. Trimming took 3 bases from V and 0 from J, leaving 9 bases between them. Germline V gene data show CDR1 as MNHEY and CDR2 as SMNVEV (reference sequence). The CDR3 nucleotides read TGTGCCAGCAGTTTCTTCCCAAATAGCAATCAGCCCCAGCATTTT. Its translation is CASSFFPNSNQPQHF.

This rearrangement joins TRBV24-1 to TRBJ2-7, with TRBD2 matching 9 bases. Unmatched junction bases numbered 9, after V lost 8 bases and J lost 2 bases. The CDR3 runs 15 residues. The germline V gene has CDR1 KGHDR and CDR2 SFDVKD. The CDR3 DNA sequence: TGTGCCACCATCCCGGATGCTAGCGGGGCCTACGAGCAGTACTTC. Encoded protein: CATIPDASGAYEQYF.

The sample holds many counts of this clonotype. The J gene is TRBJ2-3, the V gene TRBV29-1, with 9 bases matching TRBD1. There are 13 residues in the CDR3. The trim removed 5 bases at V and 2 bases at J, leaving 2 bases unmatched. Germline V gives CDR1 SQVTM, CDR2 ANQGSEA. The CDR3 DNA reads TGCAGCGTTCGGGACAGGGACACAGATACGCAGTATTTT. Its protein product is CSVRDRDTDTQYF.

This clonotype has more than one count but fewer than ten. CDR3 nucleotide sequence: TGTGCCAGCAGTTCACTAGGACTAGCCAATGAGCAGTTCTTC. Translating it yields CASSSLGLANEQFF. The gene calls are TRBV27 and TRBJ2-1; 8 nucleotides align to TRBD2. This CDR3 contains 14 residues. Germline V gene sequence: CDR1 MNHEY, CDR2 SMNVEV (reference sequence). The J segment lost 6 bases and the V segment lost 4 bases, leaving 5 bases of the junction unmatched.

The genes are TRBV3-1 and TRBJ1-1; 9 bases match TRBD1. After removal of 6 bases from V and 3 bases from J, the junction contained 8 bases not matched to a gene. Germline V gene sequence: CDR1 LGHDT, CDR2 YNNKEL (reference sequence). The CDR3 spans 15 residues. The CDR3 loop is CASRQNRGRDTEAFF. CDR3 nucleotides: TGTGCCAGCAGACAAAACAGGGGGCGAGACACTGAAGCTTTCTTT.

This clonotype appeared many times. The J gene is TRBJ2-3, the V gene TRBV6-6; TRBD2 matches 9 bases. V shed 8 bases, J shed 1 base, and the junction held 4 bases outside the gene matches. The CDR3 runs 14 residues. Germline CDR1 is MNHNY and CDR2 is SVGAGI (reference sequence). CDR3 nucleotides: TGTGCCAGCGCCATAGCGGGGGGCACAGATACGCAGTATTTT. Protein sequence: CASAIAGGTDTQYF.